This T cell receptor beta chain was retrieved from a study of T cells in Graves' hyperthyroidism and ophthalmopathy. Study-level findings and limits: Researchers found most expanded thyroid clonotypes above 0.001 in blood as well.

J gave up 5 bases and V 7 bases, and 4 bases lay outside the gene matches. The germline gives CDR1 SGHRS, CDR2 YFSETQ. The CDR3 has 13 amino acids. In patients aged 18 to 65, hyperthyroidism was newly diagnosed, with duration under 2 months. Based on clinical symptoms, serum thyroxine and TRAb, thyroid ultrasound and orbital computed tomography, diagnoses were reached. The PBMCs were sourced from fresh peripheral blood (about 10 ml). Points on this clonotype: Its antigen remains unknown.

The TCR beta CDR3 regions underwent amplification using RNA transcripts as the source. RT-PCR in the first round (using the HTBI primer set) targeted the TCR CDR3. TCRdb redid the calling of the multiplex PCR reads with MiXCR, one entry per CDR3 protein. Of under 700,000 distinct CDR3 sequences in the sample, approximately 15% were seen once. Sequenced material: blood. This chain uses TRBV5-1 with TRBJ2-3, with 10 bases lining up with TRBD1. This receptor was taken from a young woman with Graves' hyperthyroidism. CDR3 in DNA: TGCGCCAGCGGGACAGGGGACCTAGATACGCAGTATTTT. It yields the protein CASGTGDLDTQYF.